The clone carrying this T cell receptor beta chain showed up just a few times. Its specificity is not known. V lost 7 bases to trimming and J lost 2 bases, with 4 bases between them. The CDR3 has 11 residues. The germline CDR1 and CDR2 sequences are SNHLY and FYNNEI. This record belongs to a study of CD4 T cells in relation to SARS-CoV-2 and coronaviruses. Study-level background: ViraFEST: approximately 10-day antigen culture of PBMCs, then TCR beta CDR3 sequencing. Overall study results and limits: Monoreactive clones expanded significantly more to SARS-CoV-2 than crossreactive clones did.

The table came from immunoSEQ multiplex PCR; TCRdb's copy has only in-frame clones and leaves some out. Among about 21,000 clones listed, about 80% were seen once. Before the COVID-19 pandemic, during about 2010-2018, CD4+ T cells were taken from unexposed donors. After 10 to 11 days of culture, CD4+ T cells were isolated. Unexposed-donor CD4+ T cells were probed with SARS-CoV-2 S/N and four cold-coronavirus spikes, cells permitting. The chain has TRBV2 and TRBJ2-3; D uncertain. Sequenced input: CD4+ T cells from PBMCs, cultured in vitro. The receptor comes from a human donor in good health. The CDR3 DNA sequence: TGTGCCAGCACCGCCACAGATACGCAGTATTTT. It yields the protein CASTATDTQYF.